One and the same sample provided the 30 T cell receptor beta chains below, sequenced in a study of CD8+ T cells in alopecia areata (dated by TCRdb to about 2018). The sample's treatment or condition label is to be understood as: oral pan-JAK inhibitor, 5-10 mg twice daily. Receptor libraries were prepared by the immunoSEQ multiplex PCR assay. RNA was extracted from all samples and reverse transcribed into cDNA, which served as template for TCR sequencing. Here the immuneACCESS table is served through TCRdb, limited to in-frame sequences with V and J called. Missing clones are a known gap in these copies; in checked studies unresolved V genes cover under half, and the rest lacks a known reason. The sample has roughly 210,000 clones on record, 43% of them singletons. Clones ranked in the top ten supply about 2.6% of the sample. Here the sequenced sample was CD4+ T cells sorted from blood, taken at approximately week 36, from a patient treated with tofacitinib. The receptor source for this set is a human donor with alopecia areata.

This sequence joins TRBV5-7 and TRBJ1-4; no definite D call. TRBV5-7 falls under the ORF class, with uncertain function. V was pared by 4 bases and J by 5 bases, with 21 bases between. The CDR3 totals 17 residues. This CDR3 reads CASSPGADRIGNEKLFF. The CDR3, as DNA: TGTGCCAGCAGCCCGGGAGCGGATCGTATCGGAAATGAAAAACTGTTTTTT.

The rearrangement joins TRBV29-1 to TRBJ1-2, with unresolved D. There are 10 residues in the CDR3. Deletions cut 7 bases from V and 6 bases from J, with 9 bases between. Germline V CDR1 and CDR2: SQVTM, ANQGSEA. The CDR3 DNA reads TGCAGCGCCGGGAACGATGGCTACACCTTC. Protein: CSAGNDGYTF.

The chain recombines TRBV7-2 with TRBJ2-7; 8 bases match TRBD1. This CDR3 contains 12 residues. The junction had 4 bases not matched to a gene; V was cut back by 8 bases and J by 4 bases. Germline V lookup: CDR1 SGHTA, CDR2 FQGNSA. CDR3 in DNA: TGTGCCAGCCAGACAGGGGTGTACGAGCAGTACTTC. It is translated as CASQTGVYEQYF.

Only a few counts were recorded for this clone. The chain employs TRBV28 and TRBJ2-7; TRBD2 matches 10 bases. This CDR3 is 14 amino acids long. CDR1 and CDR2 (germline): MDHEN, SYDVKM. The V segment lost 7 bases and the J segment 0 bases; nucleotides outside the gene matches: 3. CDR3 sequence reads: CASIGLADSYEQYF. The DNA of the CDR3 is TGTGCCAGCATAGGACTAGCGGACTCCTACGAGCAGTACTTC.

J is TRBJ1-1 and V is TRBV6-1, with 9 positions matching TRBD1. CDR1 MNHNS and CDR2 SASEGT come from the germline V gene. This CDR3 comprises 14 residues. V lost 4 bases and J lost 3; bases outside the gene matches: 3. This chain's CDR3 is CASSARQGDTEAFF. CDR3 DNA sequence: TGTGCCAGCAGTGCGAGACAGGGGGACACTGAAGCTTTCTTT.

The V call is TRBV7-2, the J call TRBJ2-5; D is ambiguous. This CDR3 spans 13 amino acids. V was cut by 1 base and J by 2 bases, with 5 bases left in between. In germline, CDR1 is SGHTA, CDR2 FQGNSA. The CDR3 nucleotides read TGTGCCAGCAGCTTAGATCCACAAGAGACCCAGTACTTC. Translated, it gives CASSLDPQETQYF. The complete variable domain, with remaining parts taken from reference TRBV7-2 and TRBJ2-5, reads GAGVSQSPSNKVTEKGKDVELRCDPISGHTALYWYRQSLGQGLEFLIYFQGNSAPDKSGLPSDRFSAERTGGSVSTLTIQRTQQEDSAVYLCASSLDPQETQYFGPGTRLLVL.

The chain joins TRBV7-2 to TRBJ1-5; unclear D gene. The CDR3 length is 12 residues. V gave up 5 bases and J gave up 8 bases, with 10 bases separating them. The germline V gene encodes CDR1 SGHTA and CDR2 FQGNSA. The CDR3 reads CASSQSVEPQHF. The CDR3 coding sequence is TGTGCCAGCAGCCAGAGCGTTGAGCCCCAGCATTTT.

Written as DNA, the CDR3 is TGTGCCAGCAGCTTCGGGGGAAGTGGGGTCAAAAACATTCAGTACTTC. As protein: CASSFGGSGVKNIQYF. The V gene is TRBV13, the J gene TRBJ2-4, with D possibly matching TRBD2 (6 bases). Trimming shortened V by 3 bases and J by 3 bases, and 15 bases separated the two germline ends. CDR1 is PRHDT and CDR2 is FYEKMQ in the germline V gene (reference sequence). The CDR3 contains 16 residues. The full variable domain, in which reference TRBV13 and TRBJ2-4 provide the parts outside the CDR3, is AAGVIQSPRHLIKEKRETATLKCYPIPRHDTVYWYQQGPGQDPQFLISFYEKMQSDKGSIPDRFSAQQFSDYHSELNMSSLELGDSALYFCASSFGGSGVKNIQYFGAGTRLSVL.

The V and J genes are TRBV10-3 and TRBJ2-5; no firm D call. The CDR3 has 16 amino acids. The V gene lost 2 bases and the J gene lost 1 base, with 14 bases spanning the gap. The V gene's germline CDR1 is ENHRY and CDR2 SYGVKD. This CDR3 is CAISEADGSVQETQYF. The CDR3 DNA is TGTGCCATCAGTGAGGCGGACGGTTCGGTCCAAGAGACCCAGTACTTC.

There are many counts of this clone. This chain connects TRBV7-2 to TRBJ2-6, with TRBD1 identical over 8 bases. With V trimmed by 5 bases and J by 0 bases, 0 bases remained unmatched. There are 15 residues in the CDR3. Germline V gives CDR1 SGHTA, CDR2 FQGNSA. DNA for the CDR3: TGTGCCAGCAGCACAGGGGGCTCTGGGGCCAACGTCCTGACTTTC. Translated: CASSTGGSGANVLTF.

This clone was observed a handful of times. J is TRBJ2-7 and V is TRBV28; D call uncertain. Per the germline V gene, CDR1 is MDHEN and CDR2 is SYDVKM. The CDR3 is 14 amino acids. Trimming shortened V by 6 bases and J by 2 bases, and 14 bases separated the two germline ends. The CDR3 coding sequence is TGTGCCAGCAGGAAAGTACGGATAGCCTACGAGCAGTACTTC. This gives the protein CASRKVRIAYEQYF.

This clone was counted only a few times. The CDR3 spells CASSSTPRGETQYF. The CDR3 DNA reads TGTGCCAGCAGCTCGACCCCGCGAGGAGAGACCCAGTACTTC. The V and J genes are TRBV7-8 and TRBJ2-5; D is undetermined. The length of the CDR3 is 14 residues. The ends were cut back, 4 bases at V and 4 bases at J, with 13 bases in the middle. CDR1 SGHVS and CDR2 FQNEAQ come from the germline V gene.

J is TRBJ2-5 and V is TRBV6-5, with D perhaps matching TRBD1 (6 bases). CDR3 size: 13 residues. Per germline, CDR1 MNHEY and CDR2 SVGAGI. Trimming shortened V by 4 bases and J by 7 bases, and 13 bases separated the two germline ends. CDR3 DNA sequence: TGTGCCAGCAGTTTGTCAGGGGAAGGGACCCAGTACTTC. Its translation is CASSLSGEGTQYF.

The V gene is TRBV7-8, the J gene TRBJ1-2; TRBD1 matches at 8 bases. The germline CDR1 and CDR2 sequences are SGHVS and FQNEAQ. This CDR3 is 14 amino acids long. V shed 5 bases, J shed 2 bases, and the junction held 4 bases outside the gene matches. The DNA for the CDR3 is TGTGCCAGCAGCGGACAGGGCGGGAACTATGGCTACACCTTC. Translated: CASSGQGGNYGYTF. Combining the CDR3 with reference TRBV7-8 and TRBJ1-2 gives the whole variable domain GAGVSQSPRYKVAKRGQDVALRCDPISGHVSLFWYQQALGQGPEFLTYFQNEAQLDKSGLPSDRFFAERPEGSVSTLKIQRTQQEDSAVYLCASSGQGGNYGYTFGSGTRLTVV.

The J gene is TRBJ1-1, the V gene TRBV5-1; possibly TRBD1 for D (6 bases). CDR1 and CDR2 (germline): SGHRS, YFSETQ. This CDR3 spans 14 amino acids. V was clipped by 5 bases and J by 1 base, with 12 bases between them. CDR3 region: CASSPGHRNTEAFF. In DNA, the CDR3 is TGCGCCAGCAGTCCGGGACACCGGAACACTGAAGCTTTCTTT.

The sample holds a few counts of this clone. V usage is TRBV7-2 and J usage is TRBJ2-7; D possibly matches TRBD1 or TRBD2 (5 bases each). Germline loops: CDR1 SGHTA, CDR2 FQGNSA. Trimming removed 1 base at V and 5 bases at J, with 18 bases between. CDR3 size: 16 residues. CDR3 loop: CASSLVGVTRAHEQYF. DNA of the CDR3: TGTGCCAGCAGCTTAGTGGGGGTCACAAGAGCCCACGAGCAGTACTTC. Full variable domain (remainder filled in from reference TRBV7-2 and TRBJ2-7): GAGVSQSPSNKVTEKGKDVELRCDPISGHTALYWYRQSLGQGLEFLIYFQGNSAPDKSGLPSDRFSAERTGGSVSTLTIQRTQQEDSAVYLCASSLVGVTRAHEQYFGPGTRLTVT.

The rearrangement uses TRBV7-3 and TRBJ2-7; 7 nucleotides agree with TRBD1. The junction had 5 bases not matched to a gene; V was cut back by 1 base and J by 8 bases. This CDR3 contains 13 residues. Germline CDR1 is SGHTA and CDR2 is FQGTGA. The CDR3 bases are TGTGCCAGCAGCTTAAAAGGGACAGCAAAGCAGTACTTC. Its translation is CASSLKGTAKQYF.

The DNA of the CDR3 is TGCAGCGTTGCGCAGGGGGGGTTCAACATTCAGTACTTC. Protein product: CSVAQGGFNIQYF. The V and J genes are TRBV29-1 and TRBJ2-4; possibly TRBD1 or TRBD2 for D (7 bases each). CDR1 and CDR2 from the germline V gene are SQVTM and ANQGSEA. CDR3 length equals 13 residues. Trimming removed 4 bases at V and 7 bases at J, with 14 bases between.

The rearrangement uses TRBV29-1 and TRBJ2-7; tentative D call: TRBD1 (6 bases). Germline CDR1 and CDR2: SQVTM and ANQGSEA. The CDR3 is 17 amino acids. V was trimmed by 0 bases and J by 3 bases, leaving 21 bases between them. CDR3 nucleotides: TGCAGCGTTGAAGATCGGCATACAGGGCGTTCAAGCTACGAGCAGTACTTC. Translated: CSVEDRHTGRSSYEQYF.

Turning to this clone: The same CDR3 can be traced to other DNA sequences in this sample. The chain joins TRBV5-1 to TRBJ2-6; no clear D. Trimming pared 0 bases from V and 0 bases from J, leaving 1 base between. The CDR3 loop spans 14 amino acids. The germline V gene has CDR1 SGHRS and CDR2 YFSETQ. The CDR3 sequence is CASSLGSGANVLTF. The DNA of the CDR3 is TGCGCCAGCAGCTTGGGCTCTGGGGCCAACGTCCTGACTTTC.

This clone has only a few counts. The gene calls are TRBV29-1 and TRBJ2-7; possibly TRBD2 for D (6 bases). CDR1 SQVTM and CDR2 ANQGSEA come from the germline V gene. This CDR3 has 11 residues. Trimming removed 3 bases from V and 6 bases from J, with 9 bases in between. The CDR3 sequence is CSVETSREQYF. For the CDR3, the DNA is TGCAGCGTTGAGACTAGTCGCGAGCAGTACTTC.

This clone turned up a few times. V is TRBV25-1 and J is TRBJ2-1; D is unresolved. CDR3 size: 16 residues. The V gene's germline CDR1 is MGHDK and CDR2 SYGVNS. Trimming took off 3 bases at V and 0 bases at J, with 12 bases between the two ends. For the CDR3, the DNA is TGTGCCAGCAGTGACCGACTGAGCAGCTCCTACAATGAGCAGTTCTTC. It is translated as CASSDRLSSSYNEQFF. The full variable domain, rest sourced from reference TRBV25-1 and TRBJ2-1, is EADIYQTPRYLVIGTGKKITLECSQTMGHDKMYWYQQDPGMELHLIHYSYGVNSTEKGDLSSESTVSRIRTEHFPLTLESARPSHTSQYLCASSDRLSSSYNEQFFGPGTRLTVL.

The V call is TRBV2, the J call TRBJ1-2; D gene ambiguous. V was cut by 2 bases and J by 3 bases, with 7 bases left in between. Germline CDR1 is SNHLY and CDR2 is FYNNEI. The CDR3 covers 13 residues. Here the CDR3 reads CASSETGDYGYTF. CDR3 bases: TGTGCCAGCAGTGAAACCGGGGACTATGGCTACACCTTC. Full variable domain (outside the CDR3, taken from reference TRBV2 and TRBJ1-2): EPEVTQTPSHQVTQMGQEVILRCVPISNHLYFYWYRQILGQKVEFLVSFYNNEISEKSEIFDDQFSVERPDGSNFTLKIRSTKLEDSAMYFCASSETGDYGYTFGSGTRLTVV.

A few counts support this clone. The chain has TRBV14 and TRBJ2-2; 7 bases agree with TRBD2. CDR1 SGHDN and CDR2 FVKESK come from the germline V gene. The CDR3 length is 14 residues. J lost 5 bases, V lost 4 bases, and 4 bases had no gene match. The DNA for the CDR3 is TGTGCCAGCAGCCGGCGTAGCGGGACCGGGGAGCTGTTTTTT. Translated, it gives CASSRRSGTGELFF. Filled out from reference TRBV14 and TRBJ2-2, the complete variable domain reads EAGVTQFPSHSVIEKGQTVTLRCDPISGHDNLYWYRRVMGKEIKFLLHFVKESKQDESGMPNNRFLAERTGGTYSTLKVQPAELEDSGVYFCASSRRSGTGELFFGEGSRLTVL.

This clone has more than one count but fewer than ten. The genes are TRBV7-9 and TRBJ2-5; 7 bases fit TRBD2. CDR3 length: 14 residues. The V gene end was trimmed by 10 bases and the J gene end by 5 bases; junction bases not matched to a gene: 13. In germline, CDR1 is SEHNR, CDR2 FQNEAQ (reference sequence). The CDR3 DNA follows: TGTGCCACAACTCCCCGAGGGAGGGTTGAGACCCAGTACTTC. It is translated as CATTPRGRVETQYF.

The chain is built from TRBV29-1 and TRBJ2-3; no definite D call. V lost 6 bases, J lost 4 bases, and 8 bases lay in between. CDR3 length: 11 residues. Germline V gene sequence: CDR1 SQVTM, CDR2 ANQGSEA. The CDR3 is CSVSQPDTQYF. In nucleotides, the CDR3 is TGCAGCGTCAGTCAGCCAGATACGCAGTATTTT.

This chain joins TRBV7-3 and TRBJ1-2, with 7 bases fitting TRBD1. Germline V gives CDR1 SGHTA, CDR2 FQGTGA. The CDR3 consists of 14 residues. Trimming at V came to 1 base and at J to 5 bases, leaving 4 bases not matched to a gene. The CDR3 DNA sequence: TGTGCCAGCAGCTTAAAGGGGACAGAGTATGGCTACACCTTC. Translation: CASSLKGTEYGYTF.

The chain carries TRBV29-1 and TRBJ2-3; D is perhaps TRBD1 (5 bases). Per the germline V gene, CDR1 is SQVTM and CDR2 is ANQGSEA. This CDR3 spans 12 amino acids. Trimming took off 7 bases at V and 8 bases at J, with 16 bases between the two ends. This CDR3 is CSGQQATGTQYF. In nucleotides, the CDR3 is TGCAGCGGGCAACAGGCCACGGGTACGCAGTATTTT.

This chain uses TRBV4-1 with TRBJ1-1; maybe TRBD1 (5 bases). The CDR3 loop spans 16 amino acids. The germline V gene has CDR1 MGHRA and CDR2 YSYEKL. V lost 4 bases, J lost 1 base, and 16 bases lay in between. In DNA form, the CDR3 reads TGCGCCAGCAGCCTAAAACAGGCAGGGCAGAACACTGAAGCTTTCTTT. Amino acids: CASSLKQAGQNTEAFF.

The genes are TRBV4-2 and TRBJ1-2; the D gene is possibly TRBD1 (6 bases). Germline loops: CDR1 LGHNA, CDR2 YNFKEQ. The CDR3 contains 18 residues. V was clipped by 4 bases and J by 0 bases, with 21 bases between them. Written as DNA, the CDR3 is TGTGCCAGCAGCCGAGAGAATCCTTGGACAGAAGCTAACTATGGCTACACCTTC. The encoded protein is CASSRENPWTEANYGYTF.